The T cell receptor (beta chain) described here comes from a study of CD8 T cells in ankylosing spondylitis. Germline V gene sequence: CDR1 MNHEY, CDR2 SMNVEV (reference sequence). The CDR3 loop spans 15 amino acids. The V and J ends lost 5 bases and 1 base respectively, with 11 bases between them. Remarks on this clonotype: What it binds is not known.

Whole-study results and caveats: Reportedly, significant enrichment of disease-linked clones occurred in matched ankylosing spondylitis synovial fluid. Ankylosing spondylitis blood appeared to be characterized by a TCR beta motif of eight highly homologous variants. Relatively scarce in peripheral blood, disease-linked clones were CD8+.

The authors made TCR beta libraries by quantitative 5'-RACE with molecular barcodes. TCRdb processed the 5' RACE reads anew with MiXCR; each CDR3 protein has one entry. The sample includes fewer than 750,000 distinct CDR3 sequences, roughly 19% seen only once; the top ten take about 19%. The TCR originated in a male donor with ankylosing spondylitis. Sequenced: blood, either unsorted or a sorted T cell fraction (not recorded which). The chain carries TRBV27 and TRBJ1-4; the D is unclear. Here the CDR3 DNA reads TGTGCCAGCAGTAAATCGACGAGAACTAATGAAAAACTGTTTTTT. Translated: CASSKSTRTNEKLFF.